This T cell receptor beta chain was obtained from a study of regulatory T cells in long-lasting Graves disease (dated by TCRdb to the early 2020s). With regard to the full study: Patients with newly diagnosed Graves' disease had been on antithyroid drugs for under 3 months. Peripheral blood TCR sequencing and RNA sequencing compared persistent Graves' disease patients with newly diagnosed Graves' disease patients. The study was conducted in China and was registered as a clinical trial. A total of 35 or so samples underwent TCR sequencing: roughly 13 from persistent and roughly 20 from newly diagnosed Graves' disease patients. Overall results and qualifications from the work: Sequencing and analysis were restricted to the TCR beta chain. The small sample size was acknowledged by the authors as a limitation that may reduce accuracy. The study examined only peripheral blood because the primary lesion, thyroid tissue, could not be accessed. Lower TCR Shannon entropy and fewer highly expanded clones were observed in persistent Graves' disease patients than in newly diagnosed patients, which suggested clonal expansion. TRBV28, TRBJ1-2 and TRBJ2-5 were preferentially used in persistent disease, while TRBV20-1 and TRBJ2-1 were favored in newly diagnosed disease. Patients with persistent disease shared more public clonotypes (approximately 2,500) than newly diagnosed patients did (around 930).

Library preparation was by multiplex PCR. Instrument on record: Illumina HiSeq 4000. TCR beta libraries were built with iRepertoire HTBI primers and Arm-PCR amplification of CDR3 regions. PCR products were gel purified before sequencing. Processing in the source paper ran as follows. Across samples, about 64 TRBV and roughly 15 TRBJ segments were identified and used for gene usage analysis of CDR3 amino acid clonotypes. COPE and FqMerger were used to merge filtered high-quality paired reads into contigs. BLAST was used to align contigs to the IMGT TRBV, TRBD and TRBJ reference genes, and CDR3 was defined following IMGT. Highly expanded clones were defined as clonotypes with a frequency above 0.1%. Shannon entropy served as the measure of repertoire diversity, while the Gini coefficient captured V-J evenness. Clonotypes shared by more than one individual were considered public. Using fastp at Q25 and MiXCR, TCRdb reprocessed the public reads and kept productive beta chains. Rows are combined by CDR3 protein, so each entry shows the most common genes and DNA. None of the V and J calls come from the authors' own analysis; TCRdb made them. The sample profile shows about 310,000 distinct CDR3 sequences; about 18% of them were found once. The top ten clones comprise about two fifths of the sample.

The germline V gene specifies KGHDR as CDR1 and SFDVKD as CDR2. The CDR3 sequence holds 15 residues, the cysteine and phenylalanine included. Only CDR3 DNA remains: 45 bases, in frame from the first base. V is reduced by 3 bases and J by 2 bases, leaving a spacing of 11 bases between them. The sample's time point label is to be understood as: newly diagnosed GD, antithyroid drugs for less than 3 months. For both TCR sequencing and RNA sequencing, RNA was extracted from PBMCs in TRIzol. The diagnosis of Graves' disease was made according to American Thyroid Association guidelines. Patients were recruited from an endocrinology department in Xi'an, China. Each patient gave approximately 10 milliliters of peripheral blood, collected in an EDTA anticoagulant tube. Ficoll Paque Plus density gradient separation was used to isolate PBMCs, and no additional T cell sorting was done. An Agilent 2100 Bioanalyzer and agarose gel were used to check RNA quality, while a NanoDrop 2000 measured RNA concentration.

Many counts were recorded for this clonotype. This receptor's antigen is unknown. Per-base qualities were not stored, and no clone one base away is much larger. The sequence is built from TRBV24-1 and TRBJ2-3, with no D gene named confidently. The TCR was taken from a female donor with Graves disease. Sample: peripheral blood mononuclear cells (PBMCs), taken at new diagnosis, from a patient treated with antithyroid drugs. The sequence in DNA is TGTGCCACCAGTGATACGCATCCTACCACAGATACGCAGTATTTT. Translated, it gives CATSDTHPTTDTQYF.